Shown below are 3 T cell receptor beta chains from a single sample sequenced in a study of CD8+ T cells in alopecia areata. In each case, RNA was isolated and then reverse transcribed into cDNA as the sequencing template. Method: immunoSEQ multiplex PCR; TCRdb's copy keeps in-frame clones and lacks some. Of 150,000 to 160,000 clones in the sample, 45% to 55% are singletons; the top ten hold just under 20%. The material was CD8+ T cells sorted from blood, obtained at week 0. The receptor source for this set is a human donor with alopecia areata.

This chain joins TRBV6-5 and TRBJ2-7; TRBD1 might be the D (6 bases). The germline V and J ends were trimmed by 5 bases and 3 bases, with 17 bases remaining between them. The CDR3 runs to 15 residues. Germline-derived CDR1 and CDR2 are MNHEY and SVGAGI. The CDR3 DNA reads as TGTGCCAGCAGTGGATCAGGGGCAGAATTCTACGAGCAGTACTTC. The encoded protein is CASSGSGAEFYEQYF.

On this clone: At the DNA level, this CDR3 is encoded by other sequences in the same sample as well. The rearrangement uses TRBV7-9 and TRBJ1-5; D gene unclear. Trimming shortened V by 3 bases and J by 4 bases, and 4 bases separated the two germline ends. The germline V gene has CDR1 SEHNR and CDR2 FQNEAQ (reference sequence). This CDR3 spans 12 amino acids. The CDR3 reads CASSLGNQPQHF. The DNA for the CDR3 is TGTGCCAGCAGCTTGGGGAATCAGCCCCAGCATTTT. The complete variable domain, with remaining parts taken from reference TRBV7-9 and TRBJ1-5, reads DTGVSQNPRHKITKRGQNVTFRCDPISEHNRLYWYRQTLGQGPEFLTYFQNEAQLEKSRLLSDRFSAERPKGSFSTLEIQRTEQGDSAMYLCASSLGNQPQHFGDGTRLSIL.

V is TRBV9 and J is TRBJ1-2; 8 bases are a match to TRBD1. There are 14 residues in the CDR3. With V trimmed by 4 bases and J by 7 bases, 9 bases remained unmatched. The germline gives CDR1 SGDLS, CDR2 YYNGEE. The CDR3 sequence: CASSPGTGQVGYTF. The DNA of the CDR3 is TGTGCCAGCAGCCCCGGGACAGGCCAGGTTGGCTACACCTTC.